This paragraph covers one T cell receptor (beta chain) sequence. V was shortened by 4 bases and J by 0 bases, with 10 bases between the two germline ends. CDR1 MNHEY and CDR2 SVGAGI come from the germline V gene. This CDR3 contains 16 residues. This sample is part of a study of blood T cell repertoires in COVID-19. Study information: Acute and convalescent COVID-19 samples came from the United States, Italy and Spain. Sample material is recorded as cDNA or gDNA derived from T cells, B-cell-depleted T cells, or PBMCs.

Profiling relied on immunoSEQ multiplex PCR, and the TCRdb table lists in-frame clones only, not all of them. Counted here are roughly 150,000 clones, roughly 82% occurring once; the ten biggest clones make up approximately 10%. This clonotype was obtained from a woman between 50 and 59 years old with acute or convalescent COVID-19. The chain joins TRBV6-5 to TRBJ2-6, with D unclear. The sequencing input was peripheral blood. The CDR3 reads CASSWKQSSGANVLTF. CDR3 sequence (DNA): TGTGCCAGCAGTTGGAAACAGAGCTCTGGGGCCAACGTCCTGACTTTC.